Below, 21 T cell receptor beta chains from the same sample are listed, as sequenced in a study of blood T cell repertoires in COVID-19 (dated by TCRdb to 2020 to 2021). To prepare the library, the immunoSEQ multiplex PCR assay was applied. The clones in this table, taken by TCRdb from immuneACCESS, are in-frame only. Not every clone is retained; where verified, under half of the shortfall comes from an unresolved V gene, and the cause of the rest is unknown. This sample lists around 240,000 clones; around 86% were detected once. The biggest ten clones account for over 2% of the sample. The sequencing sample was made of PBMCs or T cells enriched from blood (not recorded which). These receptors originate from a woman aged 45 to 65 who had recovered from COVID-19.

The V and J genes are TRBV30 and TRBJ1-5; possible D gene TRBD1, 6 bases. Trimming took 3 bases from V and 3 from J, leaving 9 bases between them. Germline V gene lookup returns CDR1 GTSNPN and CDR2 SVGIG (reference sequence). This CDR3 has 13 residues. For the CDR3, the DNA is TGTGCCTGGAGCTACAGGGACAATCAGCCCCAGCATTTT. It yields the protein CAWSYRDNQPQHF.

The chain joins TRBV2 to TRBJ2-1, with 13 bases that match TRBD2. Germline lookup yields CDR1 SNHLY and CDR2 FYNNEI. Losses at the gene ends were 6 bases for V and 9 bases for J; bases not matched to a gene: 5. The CDR3 runs 14 residues. The CDR3, as DNA: TGTGCCAGCAGCGCCGGGACTAGCGGGACTGAGCAGTTCTTC. This encodes CASSAGTSGTEQFF.

V and J are TRBV3-1 (or the pseudogene TRBV3-2) and TRBJ2-1; D possibly corresponds to TRBD2 (5 bases). V was trimmed by 4 bases and J by 7 bases, leaving 26 bases between them. The CDR3 is 18 amino acids. Germline CDR1 reads LGHDT; CDR2 reads YNNKEL (reference sequence). CDR3 nucleotide sequence: TGTGCCAGCAGCCCGTTCACCCGGGGTGGAGGAAGTAGAAATGAGCAGTTCTTC. As protein: CASSPFTRGGGSRNEQFF.

This sequence joins TRBV7-2 and TRBJ2-3; 7 bases align to TRBD1. CDR3 size: 13 residues. Germline CDR1 reads SGHTA; CDR2 reads FQGNSA. The junction had 4 bases not matched to a gene; V was cut back by 2 bases and J by 8 bases. CDR3 sequence (DNA): TGTGCCAGCAGCTTATCCGACAGGGCTACGCAGTATTTT. Protein sequence: CASSLSDRATQYF.

This chain links TRBV9 with TRBJ2-2; 7 bases match TRBD1. CDR3 size: 14 residues. CDR1 and CDR2 from the germline V gene are SGDLS and YYNGEE. The junction had 3 bases not matched to a gene; V was cut back by 3 bases and J by 4 bases. DNA for the CDR3: TGTGCCAGCAGCGGGACAGGTGGCACCGGGGAGCTGTTTTTT. Translation: CASSGTGGTGELFF.

The chain employs TRBV6-2 or TRBV6-3 and TRBJ1-1; 7 bases map to TRBD1. V dropped 4 bases and J dropped 1; count of bases not matched to a gene: 9. Germline V lookup: CDR1 MNHEY, CDR2 SVGEGT. CDR3 length equals 16 residues. The CDR3 here is CASSFPQGKRNTEAFF. The CDR3 DNA reads as TGTGCCAGCAGTTTCCCACAGGGGAAGAGGAACACTGAAGCTTTCTTT.

The chain couples TRBV19 to TRBJ2-2; 10 nucleotides match TRBD1. Trimming cost V 4 bases and J 4 bases; bases outside gene matches: 9. CDR1 and CDR2 (germline): LNHDA, SQIVND (reference sequence). This CDR3 comprises 17 residues. DNA for the CDR3: TGTGCCAGTAGTAAAAAAAGGACAGGGGGAGGCACCGGGGAGCTGTTTTTT. This translates into CASSKKRTGGGTGELFF.

The chain carries TRBV28 and TRBJ1-1; TRBD1 might be the D (6 bases). Germline lookup yields CDR1 MDHEN and CDR2 SYDVKM. Deletions cut 3 bases from V and 5 bases from J, with 13 bases between. This CDR3 is 14 amino acids long. In DNA, the CDR3 is TGTGCCAGCAGTTTCTTTACAGGGTCGACTGAAGCTTTCTTT. Amino acids: CASSFFTGSTEAFF.

The chain has TRBV5-6 and TRBJ1-4, with 7 nucleotides matching TRBD1. Germline trimming cut 3 bases from V and 7 bases from J; bases unmatched to any gene: 6. The CDR3 sequence is 14 residues long. Looked up from germline, CDR1 is SGHDT and CDR2 is YYEEEE. The CDR3: CASSYRQGTEKLFF. The CDR3 bases are TGTGCCAGCAGCTACCGACAGGGTACTGAAAAACTGTTTTTT.

This clone has at least ten counts. This rearrangement joins TRBV28 to TRBJ2-5; the match to TRBD1 covers 8 bases. The germline CDR1 and CDR2 sequences are MDHEN and SYDVKM. The CDR3 sequence is 16 residues long. Trimming removed 3 bases from V and 3 bases from J; junction bases left unmatched: 9. DNA of the CDR3: TGTGCCAGCAGTTTTTTCCCAGTGACAGGGGAAGAGACCCAGTACTTC. Its translation: CASSFFPVTGEETQYF.

J is TRBJ2-7 and V is TRBV5-6, with TRBD1 matching over 8 bases. Unmatched junction bases numbered 5, after V lost 2 bases and J lost 1 base. The CDR3 loop spans 15 amino acids. Looked up from germline, CDR1 is SGHDT and CDR2 is YYEEEE. The CDR3 DNA reads as TGTGCCAGCAGCTTACGGGACAGGTTTTCCTACGAGCAGTACTTC. It yields the protein CASSLRDRFSYEQYF.

The CDR3 region is CASRRGGTNYGYTF. For the CDR3, the DNA is TGTGCCTCGAGGAGGGGCGGGACTAACTATGGCTACACCTTC. The chain links TRBV11-3 to TRBJ1-2; maybe TRBD1 (5 bases). Trimming removed 11 bases from V and 0 bases from J, with 16 bases in between. CDR3 size: 14 residues. The V gene's germline CDR1 is SGHNT and CDR2 YENEEA.

J is TRBJ1-1 and V is TRBV3-1 (or the pseudogene TRBV3-2), with D unclear. Germline V gives CDR1 LGHDT, CDR2 YNNKEL (reference sequence). The CDR3 loop spans 14 amino acids. Trimming cost V 0 bases and J 0 bases, with 5 bases left between them. The CDR3 sequence is CASSQDHMNTEAFF. In DNA form, the CDR3 reads TGTGCCAGCAGCCAAGATCACATGAACACTGAAGCTTTCTTT.

This clone has a single count. CDR3 residues: CASFSSWLQTDTQYF. In DNA, the CDR3 is TGTGCCAGCTTTTCATCGTGGCTTCAGACAGATACGCAGTATTTT. This chain connects TRBV28 to TRBJ2-3; D is unclear. Per the germline V gene, CDR1 is MDHEN and CDR2 is SYDVKM. V lost 8 bases, J lost 3 bases, and 18 bases lay in between. The CDR3 spans 15 residues.

This sequence joins TRBV6-6 and TRBJ2-4; maybe TRBD1 (6 bases). CDR3 length: 16 residues. Trimming pared 5 bases from V and 1 base from J, leaving 15 bases between. Per the germline V gene, CDR1 is MNHNY and CDR2 is SVGAGI (reference sequence). The CDR3: CASSTPGTHAKNIQYF. CDR3 bases: TGTGCCAGCAGTACTCCCGGGACACATGCCAAAAACATTCAGTACTTC.

CDR3 loop: CASSPRQGEGTGELFF. The CDR3 bases are TGTGCCAGCAGTCCAAGACAGGGGGAAGGCACCGGGGAGCTGTTTTTT. This rearrangement joins TRBV27 to TRBJ2-2; TRBD1 aligns across 9 bases. CDR1 MNHEY and CDR2 SMNVEV come from the germline V gene (reference sequence). V lost 5 bases to trimming and J lost 4 bases; unmatched junction nucleotides: 8. The CDR3 has 16 residues.

The chain has TRBV12-5 and TRBJ1-3; TRBD1 matches 7 bases. The V segment lost 1 base and the J segment 6 bases; nucleotides outside the gene matches: 9. Germline-derived CDR1 and CDR2 are LGHNT and FRNRAP. This CDR3 is 16 amino acids long. The CDR3 DNA reads as TGTGCTAGTGGTTTGGAGACAGGGTTTAAAGAAAACACCATATATTTT. Protein: CASGLETGFKENTIYF. The entire variable domain, with the rest obtained from reference TRBV12-5 and TRBJ1-3, is as follows: DARVTQTPRHKVTEMGQEVTMRCQPILGHNTVFWYRQTMMQGLELLAYFRNRAPLDDSGMPKDRFSAEMPDATLATLKIQPSEPRDSAVYFCASGLETGFKENTIYFGEGSWLTVV.

Concerning this clone itself: At one of its ends the junction is not consistent with the germline gene, which may arise from a read error. The J gene is TRBJ1-5, the V gene TRBV7-9; a possible D gene is TRBD1 (6 bases). CDR3 length: 15 residues. Germline V gene sequence: CDR1 SEHNR, CDR2 FQNEAQ (reference sequence). This CDR3 is CASRLGGGGNQPQHF. The CDR3 bases are TGTGCCAGCAGGTTAGGGGGGGGTGGCAATCAGCCCCAGCATTTT. Together with reference TRBV7-9 and TRBJ1-5, the CDR3 gives the full variable domain: DTGVSQNPRHKITKRGQNVTFRCDPISEHNRLYWYRQTLGQGPEFLTYFQNEAQLEKSRLLSDRFSAERPKGSFSTLEIQRTEQGDSAMYLCASRLGGGGNQPQHFGDGTRLSIL.

The chain links TRBV2 to TRBJ1-5, with D possibly being TRBD1 (5 bases). This CDR3 is built from 15 residues. The germline V gene encodes CDR1 SNHLY and CDR2 FYNNEI. Trimming took off 2 bases at V and 2 bases at J, with 10 bases between the two ends. The chain's CDR3 is CASSEIRGGNQPQHF. Here the CDR3 DNA reads TGTGCCAGCAGTGAAATTCGGGGGGGCAATCAGCCCCAGCATTTT.

The chain links TRBV28 to TRBJ2-2, with a tentative D call TRBD1 (6 bases). The CDR3 has 13 amino acids. V gave up 6 bases and J gave up 5 bases, with 10 bases separating them. Per the germline V gene, CDR1 is MDHEN and CDR2 is SYDVKM. CDR3 nucleotides: TGTGCCAGCAGCCCAGGACAGACCGGGGAGCTGTTTTTT. This encodes CASSPGQTGELFF.

The chain uses TRBV19 and TRBJ2-3; 13 bases match TRBD2. Trimming cost V 3 bases and J 2 bases; bases outside gene matches: 5. CDR1 LNHDA and CDR2 SQIVND come from the germline V gene (reference sequence). This CDR3 spans 17 amino acids. The CDR3 DNA reads as TGTGCCAGTAGTATTAGACTAGCGGGGGGTTCCACAGATACGCAGTATTTT. Translated, it gives CASSIRLAGGSTDTQYF.